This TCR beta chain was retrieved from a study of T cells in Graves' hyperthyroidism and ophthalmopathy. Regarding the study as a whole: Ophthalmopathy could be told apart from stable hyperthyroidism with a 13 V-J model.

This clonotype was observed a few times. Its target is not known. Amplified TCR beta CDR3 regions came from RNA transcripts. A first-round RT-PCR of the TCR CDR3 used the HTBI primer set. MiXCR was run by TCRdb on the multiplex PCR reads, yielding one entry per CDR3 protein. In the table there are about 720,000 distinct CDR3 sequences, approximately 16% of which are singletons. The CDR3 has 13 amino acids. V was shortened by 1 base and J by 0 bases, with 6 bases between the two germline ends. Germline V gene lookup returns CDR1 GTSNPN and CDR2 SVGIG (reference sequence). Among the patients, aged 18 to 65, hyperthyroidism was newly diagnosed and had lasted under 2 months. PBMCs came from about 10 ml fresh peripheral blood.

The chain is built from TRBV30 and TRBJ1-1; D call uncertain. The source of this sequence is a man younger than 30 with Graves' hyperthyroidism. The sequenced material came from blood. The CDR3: CAWSGQLNTEAFF. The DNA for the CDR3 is TGTGCCTGGAGTGGGCAGCTGAACACTGAAGCTTTCTTT. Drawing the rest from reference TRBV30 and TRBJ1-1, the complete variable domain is SQTIHQWPATLVQPVGSPLSLECTVEGTSNPNLYWYRQAAGRGLQLLFYSVGIGQISSEVPQNLSASRPQDRQFILSSKKLLLSDSGFYLCAWSGQLNTEAFFGQGTRLTVV.